This TCR beta chain was sequenced for a study of B cell selection in AIRE deficiency. The CDR3 loop spans 13 amino acids. Germline CDR1 SNHLY, CDR2 FYNNEI. V lost 5 bases and J 7 bases, leaving 14 bases between the germline ends. Turning to this clone: The antigen is not known.

Using immunoSEQ multiplex PCR, the repertoire was profiled, and TCRdb retains in-frame clones only, with some absent. The sample records 25,000 to 30,000 clones, 95% being singletons. Study-wide findings and caveats: AIRE-deficient Tconv and Treg repertoires matched healthy donors in TCRBV, CDR3 length, diversity.

Sorting defined conventional CD4 T cells as CD4+CD127+. Healthy unrelated donors supplied the control samples. The V call is TRBV2, the J call TRBJ1-2; possible D gene TRBD1, 5 bases. The sequenced sample was CD4+CD127+ conventional T cells sorted from PBMCs. The clonotype originates from a human donor in good health. The chain's CDR3 is CASSRARAGGYTF. CDR3 DNA: TGTGCCAGCAGTCGGGCCAGGGCGGGTGGCTACACCTTC.